This paragraph covers one TCR beta chain sequence. Its antigen is not known. The data are from a study of shared clonotypes between healthy human individuals. About the study: The composition of the donors was a couple of women and a few men aged 18 to 49.

Findings and limits, study-wide: Naive subsets usually exceeded memory subsets in estimated richness. Tissues were not sampled, only blood, and their repertoires likely differ. Four donors held approximately 5% of naive CD4 clonotypes in common.

Naive CD8 cells comprised CD45RO-negative, CCR7-positively selected cells, excluding terminally differentiated effector memory CD45RA+ cells. The CDR3 spans 13 residues. CDR1 and CDR2 from the germline V gene are MRHNA and SNTAGT. The V segment lost 9 bases and the J segment 4 bases; nucleotides outside the gene matches: 6. Data came from immunoSEQ multiplex PCR; TCRdb stores just in-frame clones and leaves some out. This repertoire shows hundreds of thousands of clones, more than 85% found once; its top ten account for 24%. The sequenced sample was naive CD8+ T cells sorted from blood. V is TRBV6-4 and J is TRBJ2-1; the match to TRBD1 covers 7 bases. The sequence was collected from a man aged 30-40 years in good health. In DNA, the CDR3 is TGTGCCAGGTCCCGGGACAGATACAATGAGCAGTTCTTC. This sequence encodes CARSRDRYNEQFF.